The sequence of this T cell receptor (beta chain) was determined in a study of blood T cell repertoires in COVID-19. About the research overall: PBMCs, B-cell-depleted T cells, or T cells were the source of the cDNA or gDNA that made up the material.

The method was immunoSEQ multiplex PCR; TCRdb's version includes in-frame clones alone and lacks a portion of them. Here the sample spans fewer than 75,000 clones, 85% to 90% being singletons. The germline CDR1 and CDR2 sequences are MGHRA and YSYEKL. Trimming stripped 1 base from V and 8 bases from J, with 14 bases between. This CDR3 region has 14 residues. This receptor was identified in a man aged 50 to 60 with active COVID-19. Sequenced sample: peripheral blood. The chain carries TRBV4-1 and TRBJ1-2; D is perhaps TRBD1 (5 bases). The CDR3 sequence: CASSQGRASRGYTF. CDR3 in DNA: TGCGCCAGCAGCCAAGGCAGGGCGTCCCGGGGCTACACCTTC.